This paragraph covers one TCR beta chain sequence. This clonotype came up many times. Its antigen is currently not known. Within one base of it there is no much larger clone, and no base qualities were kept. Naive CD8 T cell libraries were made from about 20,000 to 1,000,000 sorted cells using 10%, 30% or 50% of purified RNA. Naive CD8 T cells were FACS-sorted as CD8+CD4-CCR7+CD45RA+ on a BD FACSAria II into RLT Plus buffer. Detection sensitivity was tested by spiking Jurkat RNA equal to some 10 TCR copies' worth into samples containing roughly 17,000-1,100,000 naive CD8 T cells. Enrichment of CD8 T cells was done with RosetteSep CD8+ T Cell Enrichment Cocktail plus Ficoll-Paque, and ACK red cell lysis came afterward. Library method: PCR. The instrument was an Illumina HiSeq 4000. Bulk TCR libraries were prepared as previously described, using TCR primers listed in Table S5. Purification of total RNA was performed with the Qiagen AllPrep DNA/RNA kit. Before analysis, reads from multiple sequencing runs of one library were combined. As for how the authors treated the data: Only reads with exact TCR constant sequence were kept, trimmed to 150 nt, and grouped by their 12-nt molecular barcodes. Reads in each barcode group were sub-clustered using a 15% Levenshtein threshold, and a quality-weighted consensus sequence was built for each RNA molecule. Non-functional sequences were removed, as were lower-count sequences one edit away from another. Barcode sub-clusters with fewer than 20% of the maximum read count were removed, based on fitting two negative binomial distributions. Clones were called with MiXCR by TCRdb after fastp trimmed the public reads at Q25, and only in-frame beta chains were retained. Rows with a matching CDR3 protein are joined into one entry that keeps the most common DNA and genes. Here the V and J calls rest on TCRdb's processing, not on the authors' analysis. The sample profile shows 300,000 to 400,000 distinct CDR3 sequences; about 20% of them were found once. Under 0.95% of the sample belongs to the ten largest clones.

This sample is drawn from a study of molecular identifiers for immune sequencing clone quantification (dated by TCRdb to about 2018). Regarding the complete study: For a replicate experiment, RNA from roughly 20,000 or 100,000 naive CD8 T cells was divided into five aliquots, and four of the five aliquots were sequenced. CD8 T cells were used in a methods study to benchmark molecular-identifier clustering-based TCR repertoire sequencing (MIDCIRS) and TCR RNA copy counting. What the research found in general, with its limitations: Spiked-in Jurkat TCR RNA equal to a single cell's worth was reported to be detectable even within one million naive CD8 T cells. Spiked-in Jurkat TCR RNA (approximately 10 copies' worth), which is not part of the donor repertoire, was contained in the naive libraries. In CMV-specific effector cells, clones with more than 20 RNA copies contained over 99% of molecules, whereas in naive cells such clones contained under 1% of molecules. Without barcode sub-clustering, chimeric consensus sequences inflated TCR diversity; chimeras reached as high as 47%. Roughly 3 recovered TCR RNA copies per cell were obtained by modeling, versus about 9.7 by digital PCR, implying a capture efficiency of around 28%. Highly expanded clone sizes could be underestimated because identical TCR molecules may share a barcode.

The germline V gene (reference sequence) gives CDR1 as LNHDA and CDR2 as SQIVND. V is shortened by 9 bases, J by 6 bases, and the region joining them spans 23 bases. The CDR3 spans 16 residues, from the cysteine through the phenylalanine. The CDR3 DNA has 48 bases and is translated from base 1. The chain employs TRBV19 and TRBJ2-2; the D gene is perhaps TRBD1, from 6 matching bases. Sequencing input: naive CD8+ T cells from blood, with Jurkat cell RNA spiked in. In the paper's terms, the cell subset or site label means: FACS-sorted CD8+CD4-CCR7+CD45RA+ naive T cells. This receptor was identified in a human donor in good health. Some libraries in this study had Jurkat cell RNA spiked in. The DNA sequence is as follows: TGTGCCAGCAATATTGGGACACGGGCGTTAGCCGGGGAGCTGTTTTTT. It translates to CASNIGTRALAGELFF.